Given below is one T cell receptor beta chain in context. The data stem from a study of blood T cell repertoires in COVID-19. The repertoire was sequenced with immunoSEQ multiplex PCR; TCRdb's copy has only in-frame clones and lacks some. Here the sample spans 130,000 or so clones, approximately 90% being singletons. Sequenced sample: peripheral blood. The TCR was taken from a man aged 50 to 59 with active or convalescent COVID-19.

The CDR3 coding sequence is TGTGCCAGCAGCCACCCTCTAGCGGGAAATATCCACGAGCAGTACTTC. This codes for CASSHPLAGNIHEQYF. This chain links TRBV3-1 (or the pseudogene TRBV3-2) with TRBJ2-7; 9 nucleotides match TRBD2. Germline lookup yields CDR1 LGHDT and CDR2 YNNKEL (reference sequence). V was pared by 3 bases and J by 5 bases, with 11 bases of the junction left unmatched. The CDR3 sequence is 16 residues long.